The present entry profiles one T cell receptor beta chain with its context. What antigen it recognizes has not been identified. Base qualities are not at hand, and no much larger clone is one base apart. The record originates from a study of CD8+CD57+ T cells in acquired aplastic anemia (dated by TCRdb to 2017 to 2018). With respect to the entire study: DNA extracted from sorted CD4+ and CD8+ cells had a mean of about 3.2 ug, with a range of 0.2 to 27.4 ug. Healthy donor samples averaged about 9.9 million reads for CD4+ and under 14 million for CD8+ cells.

The study deep-sequenced TCR repertoires of sorted CD4+ and CD8+ blood T cells from severe aplastic anemia patients and healthy subjects. Ficoll-Paque density gradient centrifugation was used to isolate peripheral blood mononuclear cells. Before DNA extraction, CD4+ and CD8+ T cells were sorted with FACS or magnetic beads. Genomic DNA was used as template for profiling of TCR beta VDJ combinations and CDR3 sequences. TCR repertoire sequencing was run on an Illumina HiSeq 2000. Per the source publication's procedure: TRBV/TRBJ rearrangement plots, CDR3 size and DJ length profiles, and Simpson's diversity index were used to evaluate the repertoires. The most abundant DNA sequence in the deep sequencing data was taken as the immunodominant clone. CDR3 amino acid sequences were checked for sharing between subjects and were compared against published repertoires and the VDJdb database. TCRdb handled the public reads itself, with Q25 trimming in fastp and clone calling in MiXCR, and kept productive beta chains. Rows matching on CDR3 protein sequence are summarized as one entry with the most common DNA and genes. The V and J calls reflect TCRdb's pipeline rather than the authors' work. This sample has about 420,000 distinct CDR3 sequences in its table, and about 70% of those were observed once. The biggest ten clones account for 3% to 5% of the sample.

Trimming removed 5 bases from V and 7 bases from J; the gene matches leave 13 bases unexplained. Inclusive of the bounding cysteine and phenylalanine, the CDR3 is 16 residues long. Left in the record is the CDR3 DNA by itself, 48 bases read in frame from the first base. CDR1 and CDR2, looked up from the germline V gene, are SGDLS and YYNGEE. The paper's findings and limits, for the study overall: No significant difference in CD8+ Simpson's diversity was found between patients and healthy controls (P=0.060). Nearly 30 CD8+ CDR3 sequences were found in both patients and controls but appeared to be highly expressed in patients and within the immunodominant clones of the patients.

In this chain, TRBV9 is recombined with TRBJ2-1; 9 middle bases align to TRBD2. This receptor was identified in a human donor in good health, serving as a control. The source material was sorted CD4+, CD8+, or CD8+CD57+ T cells (not recorded which) from PBMCs. DNA sequence: TGTGCCAGCAGTATAACCGGACTAGCGCGTACGAATGAGCAGTTCTTC. The translation is CASSITGLARTNEQFF.